The 16 T cell receptor beta chains below all came from one sample that was sequenced in a study of blood T cells in healthy people across ages. Through a sample-barcoded 5' primer and a J-beta primer mix, a second PCR was run for roughly 6 to 12 cycles. TCRdb re-analysed the 5' RACE reads in MiXCR, keeping a single row per CDR3 protein. In the table there are around 1,500,000 distinct CDR3 sequences, 28% of which are singletons. Specimen: blood. Every receptor here comes from a woman aged 25 to 39 in good health.

The chain links TRBV20-1 to TRBJ2-7; possibly TRBD1 or TRBD2 for D (5 bases each). Germline CDR1 DFQATT, CDR2 SNEGSKA (reference sequence). The CDR3 has 15 residues. Trimming removed 0 bases at V and 3 bases at J, with 15 bases between. CDR3 protein: CSARDSYGALYEQYF. CDR3 DNA sequence: TGCAGTGCTAGAGATTCTTACGGGGCGCTCTACGAGCAGTACTTC.

As to this clonotype: Given a much more abundant clone one base away, this may be a read error. The chain uses TRBV7-6 and TRBJ2-5, with D tentatively TRBD1 or TRBD2 (5 bases each). Trimming left V 2 bases short and J 11 bases short, with 21 bases between. Germline CDR1 reads SGHVS; CDR2 reads FNYEAQ. There are 15 residues in the CDR3. The CDR3 DNA is TGTGCCAGCAGCTTATTTGGGACGTTCGGCAATGAGCAGTACTTC. Amino acids: CASSLFGTFGNEQYF.

This clonotype was observed a handful of times. V gene TRBV20-1 combines with J gene TRBJ2-1, with a possible D match to TRBD2 (5 bases). The CDR3 spans 13 residues. The V end was cut by 4 bases, the J end by 3 bases, with 10 bases between. CDR1 DFQATT and CDR2 SNEGSKA come from the germline V gene (reference sequence). CDR3 in DNA: TGCAGTGCTAAAGAACTAGTCTACAATGAGCAGTTCTTC. It codes for CSAKELVYNEQFF.

The chain couples TRBV5-5 to TRBJ2-3, with D perhaps given as TRBD1 or TRBD2 (5 bases each). CDR1 is SGHKS, CDR2 YYEKEE, per germline (reference sequence). The V end was cut by 2 bases, the J end by 0 bases, with 10 bases between. This CDR3 is 15 amino acids long. The CDR3 nucleotides are TGTGCCAGCAGCTTCATGGGGGAAAGCACAGATACGCAGTATTTT. This encodes CASSFMGESTDTQYF. Combining the CDR3 with reference TRBV5-5 and TRBJ2-3 gives the whole variable domain DAGVTQSPTHLIKTRGQQVTLRCSPISGHKSVSWYQQVLGQGPQFIFQYYEKEERGRGNFPDRFSARQFPNYSSELNVNALLLGDSALYLCASSFMGESTDTQYFGPGTRLTVL.

This clonotype was observed a few times. This sequence joins TRBV9 and TRBJ1-5; D call uncertain. Germline V gene data show CDR1 as SGDLS and CDR2 as YYNGEE. With 3 bases removed from V and 2 bases from J, the gap between germline ends came to 9 bases. This CDR3 is 14 amino acids long. CDR3 loop: CASSADARNQPQHF. The CDR3 DNA sequence: TGTGCCAGCAGCGCGGACGCCCGCAATCAGCCCCAGCATTTT.

The chain carries TRBV28 and TRBJ2-7; TRBD1 matches 8 bases. Germline trimming cut 6 bases from V and 6 bases from J; bases unmatched to any gene: 16. Germline CDR1 reads MDHEN; CDR2 reads SYDVKM. The CDR3 is made up of 16 amino acids. CDR3 bases: TGTGCCAGCAGGGGACAGGCCATGTTAGGAGGCTTCGAGCAGTACTTC. Encoded protein: CASRGQAMLGGFEQYF.

The rearrangement links TRBV7-2 to TRBJ2-5; no reliable D call. This CDR3 contains 14 residues. Deletions cut 4 bases from V and 2 bases from J, with 11 bases between. CDR1 SGHTA and CDR2 FQGNSA come from the germline V gene. CDR3 region: CASSSVGRQETQYF. In DNA form, the CDR3 reads TGTGCCAGCAGCTCGGTGGGCAGACAAGAGACCCAGTACTTC.

The J gene is TRBJ2-1, the V gene TRBV11-2, with D possibly TRBD2 on 6 matching bases. Germline values: CDR1 SGHAT, CDR2 FQNNGV. CDR3 length equals 12 residues. Trimming removed 5 bases at V and 14 bases at J, with 16 bases between. Here the CDR3 reads CASSPDSGVEFF. In DNA, the CDR3 is TGTGCCAGCAGCCCCGATAGCGGCGTCGAGTTCTTC. The variable domain in full, completed from reference TRBV11-2 and TRBJ2-1, reads EAGVAQSPRYKIIEKRQSVAFWCNPISGHATLYWYQQILGQGPKLLIQFQNNGVVDDSQLPKDRFSAERLKGVDSTLKIQPAKLEDSAVYLCASSPDSGVEFFGPGTRLTVL.

This clonotype was found a few times. Germline and junction disagree at one end, which may indicate a read error. V is TRBV5-1 and J is TRBJ1-1, with 7 bases lining up with TRBD1. This CDR3 is built from 15 residues. The germline CDR1 and CDR2 sequences are SGHRS and YFSETQ. DNA for the CDR3: TGCACCAGCAGCTTGTTCGGGACAGAGAACACTGAAGCTTTCTTT. Translation: CTSSLFGTENTEAFF.

Turning to this clonotype: A much larger clone lies a single base off, so this may be a read error. The J gene is TRBJ1-2, the V gene TRBV5-1, with D unresolved. This CDR3 contains 14 residues. Germline CDR1 and CDR2: SGHRS and YFSETQ. CDR3 sequence: CASSTGDGIYSYTF. The CDR3 DNA reads as TGCGCCAGCAGCACCGGCGATGGCATCTATAGCTACACCTTC.

This clonotype was detected a few times. One junction end does not reproduce the germline sequence, and a read error may be involved. The chain has TRBV5-4 and TRBJ2-3, with 10 bases that match TRBD1. The germline CDR1 and CDR2 sequences are SGHNT and YYREEE (reference sequence). This CDR3 contains 14 residues. In nucleotides, the CDR3 is TGTGCCGGCAGCCCGGACAGGGGGACAGATACGCAGTATTTT. Its protein product is CAGSPDRGTDTQYF.

This chain joins TRBV21-1 and TRBJ2-5; the table's TRBD1 call for D was not verified on the DNA. TRBV21-1 is recorded as a pseudogene. The CDR3 covers 14 residues. The CDR3 DNA is TGTGCCAGCAGCAACAACAGGGGGAGAGAGACCCAGTACTTC. Residues: CASSNNRGRETQYF.

This clonotype was seen at least ten times. V is TRBV6-5 and J is TRBJ2-5; a weak D match, TRBD2 (6 bases). The V gene's germline CDR1 is MNHEY and CDR2 SVGAGI. The CDR3 is made up of 12 amino acids. Trimming shortened V by 8 bases and J by 2 bases, and 9 bases separated the two germline ends. CDR3 in DNA: TGTGCCAGCGGGAGGTCACAAGAGACCCAGTACTTC. It specifies CASGRSQETQYF.

This clonotype was detected a few times. The junction does not match germline at one end; this may be a read error. This CDR3 reads CAGSRRRNEKLFF. DNA of the CDR3: TGTGCCGGCAGTAGGCGGCGTAATGAAAAACTGTTTTTT. V is TRBV5-6 and J is TRBJ1-4; the D is unclear. The CDR3 is 13 amino acids. Germline V CDR1 and CDR2: SGHDT, YYEEEE.

The rearrangement uses TRBV18 and TRBJ1-5; 12 bases line up with TRBD1. After removal of 6 bases from V and 6 bases from J, the junction contained 6 bases not matched to a gene. Looked up from germline, CDR1 is KGHSH and CDR2 is LQKENI. This CDR3 spans 15 amino acids. CDR3 amino acids: CASSHRDRGLQPQHF. The CDR3 DNA reads TGTGCCAGCTCCCACCGGGACAGGGGGCTTCAGCCCCAGCATTTT.

This clonotype was detected ten times or more. The chain has TRBV5-1 and TRBJ1-2; D unresolved. V was shortened by 2 bases and J by 6 bases, with 14 bases between the two germline ends. CDR3 length: 14 residues. CDR1 is SGHRS, CDR2 YFSETQ, per germline. CDR3 sequence reads: CASSLPGERDGYTF. The CDR3 region has the DNA TGCGCCAGCAGCTTACCCGGGGAGAGGGATGGCTACACCTTC.